The text below deals with one TCR beta chain. The CDR3 has 14 amino acids. The V end lost 4 bases, the J end lost 0 bases, and 9 bases lay between the germline ends. Germline CDR1 and CDR2: KGHSH and LQKENI. Per the authors' pipeline: Estimated nucleated cell counts came from reference gene primer amplification. Only in-frame clones appear in the TCRdb table, and some are missing; sequencing was by immunoSEQ multiplex PCR. That table gives V, J and clone size, and the DNA gave D and trimming. Of more than 110,000 clones listed, 87% are singletons. The record originates from a study of blood T cell repertoires in COVID-19.

This chain links TRBV18 with TRBJ1-1, with a tentative D call TRBD1 (5 bases). The sequenced material came from peripheral blood. This sequence was found in a woman aged 40-49 years with acute or convalescent COVID-19. CDR3 sequence: CASSLKTVNTEAFF. CDR3 DNA sequence: TGTGCCAGCTCACTCAAGACAGTGAACACTGAAGCTTTCTTT.